This T cell receptor (beta chain) was identified during a study of cytomegalovirus exposure and HLA in healthy donors. Data came from immunoSEQ multiplex PCR; TCRdb stores just in-frame clones and leaves some out. The sample consists of some 90,000 clones, around 85% of them appearing once. The CDR3 consists of 15 residues. V lost 4 bases and J lost 8; bases outside the gene matches: 3. Germline assignment: CDR1 MGHRA and CDR2 YSYEKL. The J gene is TRBJ2-1, the V gene TRBV4-1; 15 positions agree with TRBD2. The origin of this receptor is a woman in her twenties or thirties in good health and CMV-seronegative. The material sequenced was PBMCs. The CDR3 loop reads CASSPWTSGRDEQFF. CDR3 in DNA: TGCGCCAGCAGCCCCTGGACTAGCGGGAGGGATGAGCAGTTCTTC.